These 30 T cell receptor beta chains were all obtained from the same sample, sequenced in a study of blood T cell repertoires in COVID-19. Only in-frame clones appear in the TCRdb table, and some are missing; sequencing was by immunoSEQ multiplex PCR. Of about 220,000 clones in the sample, 75% to 90% are singletons; the top ten hold roughly 3%. Sequenced sample: peripheral blood. The receptor source for this set is a young woman who had recovered from COVID-19.

The chain employs TRBV19 and TRBJ2-7; D is ambiguous. CDR1 is LNHDA, CDR2 SQIVND, per germline (reference sequence). V was pared by 6 bases and J by 0 bases, with 12 bases between. This CDR3 region has 14 residues. The CDR3 region has the DNA TGTGCCAGTAGCCCCACCCCCAGCTCCTACGAGCAGTACTTC. Its translation is CASSPTPSSYEQYF. The variable domain in full, with the rest retrieved from reference TRBV19 and TRBJ2-7, is DGGITQSPKYLFRKEGQNVTLSCEQNLNHDAMYWYRQDPGQGLRLIYYSQIVNDFQKGDIAEGYSVSREKKESFPLTVTSAQKNPTAFYLCASSPTPSSYEQYFGPGTRLTVT.

This chain joins TRBV6-5 and TRBJ1-5; TRBD1 might be the D (6 bases). V was trimmed by 7 bases and J by 4 bases, leaving 11 bases between them. Germline assignment: CDR1 MNHEY and CDR2 SVGAGI. The CDR3 consists of 13 residues. The CDR3 DNA is TGTGCCAGCAAGGGGGGGGCGAATCAGCCCCAGCATTTT. Protein: CASKGGANQPQHF.

This clone was seen a single time. This chain links TRBV18 with TRBJ2-7, with TRBD1 matching 8 bases. CDR1 KGHSH and CDR2 LQKENI come from the germline V gene. This CDR3 is built from 13 residues. V was clipped by 4 bases and J by 6 bases; unmatched bases: 5. CDR3 in amino acids: CASSQDRASEQYF. The CDR3, as DNA: TGTGCCAGCTCACAGGACAGGGCCTCCGAGCAGTACTTC.

The CDR3 bases are TGTGCCAGCAGCGTTGGGGGTCTAGCGGGGGCAGAGACCCAGTACTTC. Translating gives CASSVGGLAGAETQYF. The chain joins TRBV9 to TRBJ2-5; 10 positions match TRBD2. After removal of 2 bases from V and 4 bases from J, the junction contained 8 bases not matched to a gene. The CDR3 extends over 16 amino acids. CDR1 SGDLS and CDR2 YYNGEE come from the germline V gene. Full variable domain (missing parts from reference TRBV9 and TRBJ2-5): DSGVTQTPKHLITATGQRVTLRCSPRSGDLSVYWYQQSLDQGLQFLIQYYNGEERAKGNILERFSAQQFPDLHSELNLSSLELGDSALYFCASSVGGLAGAETQYFGPGTRLLVL.

In its sample, this clone was seen a few times. V usage is TRBV6-5 and J usage is TRBJ2-6; D perhaps matches TRBD1 (5 bases). Germline V gene lookup returns CDR1 MNHEY and CDR2 SVGAGI. V lost 2 bases and J 0 bases, leaving 5 bases between the germline ends. This CDR3 is built from 15 residues. CDR3 amino acids: CASSYDSSGANVLTF. As DNA, the CDR3 is TGTGCCAGCAGTTACGACAGCTCTGGGGCCAACGTCCTGACTTTC.

This clone was seen a single time. The rearrangement links TRBV7-8 to TRBJ1-5; D is possibly TRBD1 (5 bases). Trimming took off 2 bases at V and 2 bases at J, with 10 bases between the two ends. Germline V lookup: CDR1 SGHVS, CDR2 FQNEAQ. The CDR3 has 15 amino acids. The CDR3 loop reads CASSLRGGGNQPQHF. DNA for the CDR3: TGTGCCAGCAGCTTAAGGGGAGGCGGCAATCAGCCCCAGCATTTT.

The chain uses TRBV6-2 or TRBV6-3 and TRBJ2-7, with TRBD2 matching 7 bases. Germline CDR1 reads MNHEY; CDR2 reads SVGEGT. This CDR3 is built from 16 residues. J gave up 2 bases and V 7 bases, and 14 bases lay outside the gene matches. CDR3 nucleotides: TGTGCCAGCACCCCCGCGGGGGAAGGGGCAGCCTACGAGCAGTACTTC. Translated: CASTPAGEGAAYEQYF.

This chain joins TRBV27 and TRBJ2-3; 9 bases match TRBD2. V shed 8 bases, J shed 5 bases, and the junction held 14 bases outside the gene matches. CDR1 is MNHEY, CDR2 SMNVEV, per germline (reference sequence). There are 16 residues in the CDR3. The CDR3 sequence is CASDPAGGLRGDTQYF. As DNA, the CDR3 is TGTGCCAGCGATCCCGCGGGGGGGCTAAGAGGAGATACGCAGTATTTT.

The table lists this clone with a count of one. The chain combines TRBV6-1 with TRBJ1-2; the match to TRBD1 covers 12 bases. This CDR3 has 16 amino acids. After removal of 4 bases from V and 2 bases from J, the junction contained 5 bases not matched to a gene. Germline loops: CDR1 MNHNS, CDR2 SASEGT. CDR3 bases: TGTGCCAGCAGTGGGGGACAGGGGGCCGTGAACTATGGCTACACCTTC. Translation: CASSGGQGAVNYGYTF.

The table lists this clone with a few counts. The J gene is TRBJ2-2, the V gene TRBV10-1, with D unresolved. The CDR3 is 16 amino acids. V shed 0 bases and J shed 0 bases, with 8 bases lying between them. Germline CDR1 reads WNHNN; CDR2 reads SYGVQD (reference sequence). The CDR3 loop is CASSESMTSNTGELFF. The CDR3 nucleotides are TGCGCCAGCAGTGAGTCCATGACATCGAACACCGGGGAGCTGTTTTTT.

The chain carries TRBV3-1 (or the pseudogene TRBV3-2) and TRBJ1-1; tentatively, D is TRBD1 (5 bases). V was trimmed by 0 bases and J by 0 bases, leaving 14 bases between them. Per germline, CDR1 LGHDT and CDR2 YNNKEL (reference sequence). The CDR3 spans 17 residues. The CDR3 reads CASSQDRGGWVNTEAFF. In DNA, the CDR3 is TGTGCCAGCAGCCAAGATCGTGGGGGGTGGGTGAACACTGAAGCTTTCTTT.

V gene TRBV7-2 combines with J gene TRBJ2-1; 7 nucleotides align to TRBD2. The CDR3 runs to 13 residues. The ends lost 4 bases at V and 9 bases at J; junction bases unmatched: 6. Germline V gives CDR1 SGHTA, CDR2 FQGNSA. DNA of the CDR3: TGTGCCAGCAGCTCGGGCTGGGAGGGTGAGCAGTTCTTC. This sequence encodes CASSSGWEGEQFF.

The chain employs TRBV27 and TRBJ2-7, with D possibly being TRBD2 (6 bases). V lost 8 bases and J 0 bases, leaving 11 bases between the germline ends. This CDR3 has 13 amino acids. Germline lookup yields CDR1 MNHEY and CDR2 SMNVEV (reference sequence). CDR3 residues: CASARTISYEQYF. For the CDR3, the DNA is TGTGCCAGCGCCCGGACTATCTCCTACGAGCAGTACTTC.

CDR3 nucleotides: TGTGCCAGCAGTACGATGAACAGGGGAAACACTGAAGCTTTCTTT. Translation gives CASSTMNRGNTEAFF. The V gene is TRBV6-5, the J gene TRBJ1-1; 7 bases line up with TRBD1. Germline V CDR1 and CDR2: MNHEY, SVGAGI. This CDR3 is built from 15 residues. V gave up 5 bases and J gave up 2 bases; unmatched junction bases: 8.

At least ten counts were recorded for this clone. J is TRBJ2-3 and V is TRBV4-1, with D possibly matching TRBD1 (6 bases). From germline, CDR1 is MGHRA and CDR2 YSYEKL. The V gene lost 0 bases and the J gene lost 3 bases, with 13 bases spanning the gap. The CDR3 is 16 amino acids. The CDR3 DNA is TGCGCCAGCAGCCAAGATTGGGGACATAATACAGATACGCAGTATTTT. This gives the protein CASSQDWGHNTDTQYF.

V is TRBV12-3 or TRBV12-4 and J is TRBJ2-1, with 8 bases that match TRBD2. This CDR3 comprises 13 residues. V gave up 3 bases and J gave up 8 bases; unmatched junction bases: 3. CDR3 DNA sequence: TGTGCCAGCAGTTTCGGGGGGGGCGATGAGCAGTTCTTC. Protein: CASSFGGGDEQFF.

This clone was seen only once. The V gene is TRBV4-2, the J gene TRBJ2-2, with D unclear. The CDR3 is made up of 16 amino acids. Trimming left V 0 bases short and J 1 base short, with 9 bases between. The germline V gene encodes CDR1 LGHNA and CDR2 YNFKEQ. CDR3: CASSQDQAGNTGELFF. The CDR3 nucleotides read TGTGCCAGCAGCCAAGATCAGGCTGGGAACACCGGGGAGCTGTTTTTT.

The gene calls are TRBV4-1 and TRBJ2-2; D might be TRBD1 (6 bases). Germline V gene lookup returns CDR1 MGHRA and CDR2 YSYEKL. The CDR3 runs 17 residues. The V and J ends lost 1 base and 4 bases respectively, with 16 bases between them. CDR3 protein: CASSQAQTGLVTGELFF. The CDR3 nucleotides read TGCGCCAGCAGCCAAGCACAAACAGGGTTGGTCACCGGGGAGCTGTTTTTT.

In this sample, this clone turned up once. The genes are TRBV7-3 and TRBJ2-1; D unresolved. There are 13 residues in the CDR3. Trimming removed 3 bases from V and 5 bases from J, with 8 bases in between. CDR1 is SGHTA, CDR2 FQGTGA, per germline. In DNA, the CDR3 is TGTGCCAGCAGCTTTGGGCCCGACAATGAGCAGTTCTTC. It encodes CASSFGPDNEQFF.

The gene calls are TRBV30 and TRBJ1-4, with unresolved D. CDR1 GTSNPN and CDR2 SVGIG come from the germline V gene (reference sequence). Trimming shortened V by 5 bases and J by 5 bases, and 9 bases separated the two germline ends. CDR3 length: 12 residues. DNA of the CDR3: TGTGCCTGGGACCGAGAAAATGAAAAACTGTTTTTT. Amino acid sequence: CAWDRENEKLFF. Full variable domain (missing parts from reference TRBV30 and TRBJ1-4): SQTIHQWPATLVQPVGSPLSLECTVEGTSNPNLYWYRQAAGRGLQLLFYSVGIGQISSEVPQNLSASRPQDRQFILSSKKLLLSDSGFYLCAWDRENEKLFFGSGTQLSVL.

The chain carries TRBV15 and TRBJ1-5; D not certain. V was pared by 1 base and J by 3 bases, with 16 bases between. This CDR3 comprises 17 residues. CDR1 is LNHNV, CDR2 YYDKDF, per germline (reference sequence). CDR3 protein: CATSRGEVGRLNQPQHF. CDR3 bases: TGTGCCACCAGCAGAGGGGAGGTGGGCAGGCTCAATCAGCCCCAGCATTTT.

This chain links TRBV5-5 with TRBJ1-3; 9 bases agree with TRBD1. The length of the CDR3 is 18 residues. Germline CDR1 is SGHKS and CDR2 is YYEKEE (reference sequence). V lost 4 bases and J lost 0; bases outside the gene matches: 11. This chain's CDR3 is CASSQSGTGWFSGNTIYF. The DNA for the CDR3 is TGTGCCAGCAGCCAATCCGGGACAGGGTGGTTCTCTGGAAACACCATATATTTT.

The chain combines TRBV7-6 with TRBJ2-1; the D is unclear. Germline CDR1 reads SGHVS; CDR2 reads FNYEAQ. There are 16 residues in the CDR3. V was cut by 2 bases and J by 4 bases, with 15 bases left in between. The CDR3 nucleotides read TGTGCCAGCAGCTTAAAGCCCGATGCCTTTTACAATGAGCAGTTCTTC. This sequence encodes CASSLKPDAFYNEQFF.

V is TRBV5-1 and J is TRBJ1-1; D gene ambiguous. Per germline, CDR1 SGHRS and CDR2 YFSETQ. Trimming left V 0 bases short and J 0 bases short, with 9 bases between. The CDR3 has 15 residues. CDR3 DNA sequence: TGCGCCAGCAGCTTGGATACGGGGATGAACACTGAAGCTTTCTTT. It is translated as CASSLDTGMNTEAFF.

The V call is TRBV7-8, the J call TRBJ1-5; D gene unclear. CDR1 is SGHVS and CDR2 is FQNEAQ in the germline V gene. Trimming took off 0 bases at V and 11 bases at J, with 11 bases between the two ends. The CDR3 has 13 residues. CDR3 loop: CASSLARRETQHF. The CDR3 DNA reads as TGTGCCAGCAGCTTAGCGCGGAGGGAGACCCAGCATTTT.

The DNA of the CDR3 is TGTGCCAGCAGTCCACCGGGTCACAATCAGCCCCAGCATTTT. Its protein product is CASSPPGHNQPQHF. The chain combines TRBV6-2 or TRBV6-3 with TRBJ1-5, with D unresolved. CDR3 size: 14 residues. Per the germline V gene, CDR1 is MNHEY and CDR2 is SVGEGT. V was trimmed by 5 bases and J by 3 bases, leaving 11 bases between them.

V gene TRBV19 combines with J gene TRBJ1-1; 10 bases line up with TRBD1. The CDR3 length is 13 residues. Germline CDR1 reads LNHDA; CDR2 reads SQIVND (reference sequence). Trimming removed 6 bases from V and 6 bases from J; junction bases left unmatched: 4. CDR3 bases: TGTGCCAGTAGACCCGGGACAGGGGCTGAAGCTTTCTTT. Protein: CASRPGTGAEAFF.

V gene TRBV18 combines with J gene TRBJ2-1; 9 bases are a match to TRBD1. V shed 1 base, J shed 7 bases, and the junction held 5 bases outside the gene matches. This CDR3 spans 15 amino acids. Germline V gene sequence: CDR1 KGHSH, CDR2 LQKENI. The CDR3 coding sequence is TGTGCCAGCTCACCACGAAGGGACAGGGAAAATGAGCAGTTCTTC. As protein: CASSPRRDRENEQFF. Using reference TRBV18 and TRBJ2-1 for the parts outside the CDR3, the full variable domain is NAGVMQNPRHLVRRRGQEARLRCSPMKGHSHVYWYRQLPEEGLKFMVYLQKENIIDESGMPKERFSAEFPKEGPSILRIQQVVRGDSAAYFCASSPRRDRENEQFFGPGTRLTVL.

The sample holds one count of this clone. The chain recombines TRBV6-2 or TRBV6-3 with TRBJ2-7; 8 bases line up with TRBD1. The CDR3 contains 16 residues. Germline CDR1 and CDR2: MNHEY and SVGEGT. After removal of 0 bases from V and 2 bases from J, the junction contained 6 bases not matched to a gene. The CDR3 nucleotides read TGTGCCAGCAGTTACTCGTCCCAGGGGGCCGCCTACGAGCAGTACTTC. The encoded protein is CASSYSSQGAAYEQYF.

This chain joins TRBV28 and TRBJ1-2; unclear D gene. This CDR3 comprises 13 residues. Trimming removed 3 bases from V and 5 bases from J, with 10 bases in between. Germline-derived CDR1 and CDR2 are MDHEN and SYDVKM. The CDR3 is CASSFAAPYGYTF. In nucleotides, the CDR3 is TGTGCCAGCAGTTTCGCGGCCCCATATGGCTACACCTTC.